What follows are 18 T cell receptor beta chains derived from one specimen sequenced in a study of blood T cell repertoires in COVID-19 (dated by TCRdb to the early 2020s). Receptor libraries were prepared by the immunoSEQ multiplex PCR assay. TCRdb's version of the immuneACCESS table is confined to in-frame rearrangements and falls short of the full clone set. An unresolved V gene accounts for under half of the shortfall where checked; the remainder is of unknown origin. This sample comprises about 350,000 clones, around 91% of them detected only once. Of the sample, around 3.3% falls within the top ten clones. The sequencing input was peripheral blood. These receptors originate from a woman younger than 35 who had recovered from COVID-19.

Here the CDR3 DNA reads TGCGCCAGCAGCTGGACGGGACTAGCGGAAGAGACCCAGTACTTC. Residues: CASSWTGLAEETQYF. This chain joins TRBV5-1 and TRBJ2-5, with 11 bases lining up with TRBD2. Germline assignment: CDR1 SGHRS and CDR2 YFSETQ. V gave up 3 bases and J gave up 3 bases; unmatched junction bases: 4. The CDR3 is 15 residues long.

The CDR3 loop reads CASSAGGRVFNEQFF. CDR3 bases: TGTGCCAGCAGCGCGGGGGGGAGGGTGTTTAATGAGCAGTTCTTC. The chain joins TRBV21-1 to TRBJ2-1; TRBD2, the D gene given by the table, was not confirmed from the DNA. TRBV21-1 is given as a pseudogene. The CDR3 runs to 15 residues.

J is TRBJ1-2 and V is TRBV2, with TRBD1 matching 7 bases. Germline CDR1 and CDR2: SNHLY and FYNNEI. V dropped 2 bases and J dropped 5; count of bases not matched to a gene: 8. The CDR3 consists of 15 residues. DNA for the CDR3: TGTGCCAGCAGTGAAATTTGGACAGGAGATTATGGCTACACCTTC. Amino acids: CASSEIWTGDYGYTF.

The chain is built from TRBV19 and TRBJ1-2, with 11 bases lining up with TRBD1. V lost 5 bases, J lost 3 bases, and 5 bases stayed unmatched. Germline V gene data show CDR1 as LNHDA and CDR2 as SQIVND (reference sequence). The CDR3 extends over 15 amino acids. CDR3 sequence reads: CASSGPGQGDYGYTF. DNA for the CDR3: TGTGCCAGTAGTGGACCGGGACAGGGGGACTATGGCTACACCTTC.

The chain recombines TRBV12-3 or TRBV12-4 with TRBJ2-1, with 7 bases aligning to TRBD2. The CDR3 extends over 13 amino acids. Unmatched junction bases numbered 4, after V lost 1 base and J lost 10 bases. Here the CDR3 reads CASSLGEGREQFF. DNA of the CDR3: TGTGCCAGCAGTTTAGGGGAGGGTAGAGAGCAGTTCTTC.

The chain carries TRBV20-1 and TRBJ2-2, with TRBD2 as a possible D gene (6 bases). The CDR3 consists of 14 residues. Trimming left V 3 bases short and J 7 bases short, with 15 bases between. The germline CDR1 and CDR2 sequences are DFQATT and SNEGSKA (reference sequence). The CDR3, as DNA: TGCAGTGCTAGTGAACCGGGACTCCTCGGGGAGCTGTTTTTT. Amino acid sequence: CSASEPGLLGELFF.

V and J are TRBV2 and TRBJ1-5; D uncertain. Germline CDR1 is SNHLY and CDR2 is FYNNEI. The CDR3 contains 13 residues. V was trimmed by 3 bases and J by 2 bases, leaving 5 bases between them. CDR3 nucleotides: TGTGCCAGCAGTGAGGCTGGCAATCAGCCCCAGCATTTT. Translated, it gives CASSEAGNQPQHF.

The chain joins TRBV21-1 to TRBJ2-7; TRBD1 is the table's D call, not checked against the DNA. TRBV21-1 is assigned pseudogene status. The CDR3 sequence is 18 residues long. Here the CDR3 DNA reads TGTGCCAGCAGCAGTCCCTCGCCTGGACAGCCGAGCTCCTACGAGCAGTACGTC. Its protein is CASSSPSPGQPSSYEQYV.

The chain joins TRBV13 to TRBJ2-3, with no clear D. The CDR3 contains 13 residues. The germline CDR1 and CDR2 sequences are PRHDT and FYEKMQ (reference sequence). Trimming removed 2 bases at V and 2 bases at J, with 5 bases between. The CDR3 sequence is CASSLSYTDTQYF. Here the CDR3 DNA reads TGTGCCAGCAGCTTATCCTACACAGATACGCAGTATTTT.

This chain links TRBV1 with TRBJ2-1; TRBD2 was called by the table and not checked on the DNA. TRBV1 constitutes a pseudogene. The CDR3 loop spans 17 amino acids. The CDR3 loop reads CTSSQDKWLAGGNEQFF. The CDR3 DNA follows: TGCACCAGCAGCCAAGATAAATGGCTAGCGGGAGGCAATGAGCAGTTCTTC.

The rearrangement links TRBV2 to TRBJ1-2; D is possibly TRBD1 (5 bases). Trimming left V 8 bases short and J 0 bases short, with 28 bases between. Germline CDR1 SNHLY, CDR2 FYNNEI. The length of the CDR3 is 19 residues. This chain's CDR3 is CASPTNPWRHRDSNYGYTF. DNA of the CDR3: TGTGCCAGCCCAACCAACCCTTGGAGACACCGGGACTCTAACTATGGCTACACCTTC.

The chain links TRBV18 to TRBJ2-3; D possibly corresponds to TRBD1 (5 bases). Trimming removed 3 bases at V and 4 bases at J, with 14 bases between. CDR1 is KGHSH and CDR2 is LQKENI in the germline V gene. CDR3 length: 15 residues. CDR3: CASSPGPATPDTQYF. As DNA, the CDR3 is TGTGCCAGCTCACCGGGGCCCGCGACCCCAGATACGCAGTATTTT.

The chain combines TRBV4-1 with TRBJ2-3; D gene uncertain. This CDR3 is built from 14 residues. The V end was cut by 4 bases, the J end by 2 bases, with 10 bases between. Germline V gene data show CDR1 as MGHRA and CDR2 as YSYEKL. Written as DNA, the CDR3 is TGCGCCAGCAGCCCAGCTAGGTACACAGATACGCAGTATTTT. This sequence encodes CASSPARYTDTQYF.

The J gene is TRBJ1-5, the V gene TRBV28, with D possibly matching TRBD1 (5 bases). Germline V gives CDR1 MDHEN, CDR2 SYDVKM. This CDR3 is built from 15 residues. The V end lost 2 bases, the J end lost 0 bases, and 8 bases lay between the germline ends. CDR3 bases: TGTGCCAGCAGTTTAAGGGGCTATAGCAATCAGCCCCAGCATTTT. Translation gives CASSLRGYSNQPQHF.

The CDR3 here is CASSLTSDREQFF. CDR3 sequence (DNA): TGCGCCAGCAGCTTAACTAGCGATCGTGAGCAGTTCTTC. This rearrangement joins TRBV5-1 to TRBJ2-1; 7 nucleotides match TRBD2. The CDR3 runs to 13 residues. The germline V gene has CDR1 SGHRS and CDR2 YFSETQ. Trimming removed 2 bases from V and 9 bases from J; junction bases left unmatched: 5.

As DNA, the CDR3 is TGTGCCAGCAGTAGGGGGACTAGCGTATACGAGCAGTACGTC. Its translation: CASSRGTSVYEQYV. The rearrangement uses TRBV5-4 and TRBJ2-7; 10 positions agree with TRBD2. Germline V CDR1 and CDR2: SGHNT, YYREEE (reference sequence). Trimming at V came to 5 bases and at J to 4 bases, leaving 6 bases not matched to a gene. The CDR3 loop spans 14 amino acids.

The V gene is TRBV27, the J gene TRBJ1-4, with TRBD1 as a possible D gene (5 bases). This CDR3 is built from 15 residues. The germline V and J ends were trimmed by 2 bases and 5 bases, with 12 bases remaining between them. Looked up from germline, CDR1 is MNHEY and CDR2 is SMNVEV (reference sequence). The CDR3 region is CASSLRYQGNEKLFF. Written as DNA, the CDR3 is TGTGCCAGCAGTTTAAGGTATCAGGGAAATGAAAAACTGTTTTTT.

The chain uses TRBV27 and TRBJ2-2; maybe TRBD2 (5 bases). The CDR3 has 15 amino acids. Deletions cut 3 bases from V and 5 bases from J, with 13 bases between. The germline V gene encodes CDR1 MNHEY and CDR2 SMNVEV (reference sequence). For the CDR3, the DNA is TGTGCCAGCAGTTTTAGGGCTAGCATTACCGGGGAGCTGTTTTTT. Its protein is CASSFRASITGELFF.